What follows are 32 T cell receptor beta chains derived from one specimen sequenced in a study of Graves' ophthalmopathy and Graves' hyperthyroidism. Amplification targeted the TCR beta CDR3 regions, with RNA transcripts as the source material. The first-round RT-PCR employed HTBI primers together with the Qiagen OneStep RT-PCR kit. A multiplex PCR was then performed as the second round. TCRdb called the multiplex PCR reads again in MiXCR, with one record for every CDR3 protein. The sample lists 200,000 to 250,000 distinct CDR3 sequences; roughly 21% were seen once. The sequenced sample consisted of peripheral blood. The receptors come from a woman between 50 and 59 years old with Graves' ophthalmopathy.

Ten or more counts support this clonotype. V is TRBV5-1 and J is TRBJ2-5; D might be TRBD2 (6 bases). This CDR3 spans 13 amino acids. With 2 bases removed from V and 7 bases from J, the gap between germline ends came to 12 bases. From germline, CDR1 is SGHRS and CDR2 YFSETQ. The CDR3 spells CASSFVLGGTQYF. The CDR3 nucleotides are TGCGCCAGCAGCTTCGTATTGGGAGGGACCCAGTACTTC.

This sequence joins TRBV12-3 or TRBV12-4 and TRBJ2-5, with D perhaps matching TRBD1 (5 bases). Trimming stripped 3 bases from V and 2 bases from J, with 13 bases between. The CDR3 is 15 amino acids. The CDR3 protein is CASSFAQGSQETQYF. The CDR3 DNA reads TGTGCCAGCAGTTTTGCCCAGGGCTCTCAAGAGACCCAGTACTTC.

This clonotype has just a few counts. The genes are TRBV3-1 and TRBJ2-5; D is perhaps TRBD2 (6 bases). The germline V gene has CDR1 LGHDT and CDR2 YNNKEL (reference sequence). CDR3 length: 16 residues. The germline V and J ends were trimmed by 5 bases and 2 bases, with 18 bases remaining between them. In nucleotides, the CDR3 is TGTGCCAGCAGCGCCCGGTGGGGGGAGAGGCAAGAGACCCAGTACTTC. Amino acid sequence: CASSARWGERQETQYF.

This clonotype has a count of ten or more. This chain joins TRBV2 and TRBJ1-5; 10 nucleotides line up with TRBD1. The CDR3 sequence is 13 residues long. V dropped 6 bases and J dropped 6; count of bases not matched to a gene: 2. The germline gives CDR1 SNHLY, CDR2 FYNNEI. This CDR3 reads CASRGQGTQPQHF. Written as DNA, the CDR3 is TGTGCCAGCAGGGGACAGGGGACTCAGCCCCAGCATTTT.

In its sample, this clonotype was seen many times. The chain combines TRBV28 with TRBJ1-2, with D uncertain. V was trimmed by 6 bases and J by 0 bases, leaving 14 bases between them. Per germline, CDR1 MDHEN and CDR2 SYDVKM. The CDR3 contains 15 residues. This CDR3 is CASSPGTATNYGYTF. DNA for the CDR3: TGTGCCAGCAGCCCCGGCACAGCGACTAACTATGGCTACACCTTC.

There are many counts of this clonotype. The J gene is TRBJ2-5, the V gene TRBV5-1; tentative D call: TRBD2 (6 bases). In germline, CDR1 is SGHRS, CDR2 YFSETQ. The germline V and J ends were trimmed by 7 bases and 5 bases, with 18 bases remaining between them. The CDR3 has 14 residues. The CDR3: CASGVAGMKETQYF. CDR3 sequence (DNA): TGCGCCAGCGGGGTGGCGGGAATGAAGGAGACCCAGTACTTC.

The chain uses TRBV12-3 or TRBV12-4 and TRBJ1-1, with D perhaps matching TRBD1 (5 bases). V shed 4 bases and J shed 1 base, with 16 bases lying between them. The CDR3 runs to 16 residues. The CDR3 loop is CASSWGPDRPNTEAFF. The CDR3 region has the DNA TGTGCCAGCAGTTGGGGCCCCGACAGACCGAACACTGAAGCTTTCTTT.

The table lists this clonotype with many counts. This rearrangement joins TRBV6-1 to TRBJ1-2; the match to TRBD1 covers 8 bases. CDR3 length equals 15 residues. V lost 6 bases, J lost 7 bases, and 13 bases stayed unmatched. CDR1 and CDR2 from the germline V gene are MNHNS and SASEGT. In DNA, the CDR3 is TGTGCCAGCAGCTCCGGGGACAGGATCATAGGTGGCTACACCTTC. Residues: CASSSGDRIIGGYTF.

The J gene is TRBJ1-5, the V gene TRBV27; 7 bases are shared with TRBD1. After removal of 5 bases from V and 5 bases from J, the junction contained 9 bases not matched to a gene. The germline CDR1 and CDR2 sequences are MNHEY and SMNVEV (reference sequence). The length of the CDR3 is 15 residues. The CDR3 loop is CASSPSTGRHQPQHF. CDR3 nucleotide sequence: TGTGCCAGCAGTCCATCGACAGGGAGGCATCAGCCCCAGCATTTT.

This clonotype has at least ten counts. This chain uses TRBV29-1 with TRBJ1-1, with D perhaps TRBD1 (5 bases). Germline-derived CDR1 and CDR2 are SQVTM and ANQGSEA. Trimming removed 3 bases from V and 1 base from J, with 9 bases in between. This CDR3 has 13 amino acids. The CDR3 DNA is TGCAGCGTTGACAGACAGCCGAACACTGAAGCTTTCTTT. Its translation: CSVDRQPNTEAFF.

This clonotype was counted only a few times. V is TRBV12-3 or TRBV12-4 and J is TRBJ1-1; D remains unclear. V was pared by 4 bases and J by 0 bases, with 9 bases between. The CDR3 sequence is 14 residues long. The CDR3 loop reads CASSSRGVNTEAFF. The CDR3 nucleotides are TGTGCCAGCAGTTCCCGCGGGGTGAACACTGAAGCTTTCTTT.

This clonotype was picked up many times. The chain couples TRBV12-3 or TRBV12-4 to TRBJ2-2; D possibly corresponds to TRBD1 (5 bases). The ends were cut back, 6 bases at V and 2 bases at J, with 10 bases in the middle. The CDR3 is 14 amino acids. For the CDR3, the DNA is TGTGCCAGCAGCTTGGACACCAACACCGGGGAGCTGTTTTTT. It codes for CASSLDTNTGELFF.

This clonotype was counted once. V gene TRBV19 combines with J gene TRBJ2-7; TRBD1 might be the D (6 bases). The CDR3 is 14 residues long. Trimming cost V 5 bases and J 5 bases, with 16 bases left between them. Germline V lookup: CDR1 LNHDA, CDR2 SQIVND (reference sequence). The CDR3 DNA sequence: TGTGCCAGTAGTGTCACAGGGTCGTCCAACGAGCAGTACTTC. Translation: CASSVTGSSNEQYF.

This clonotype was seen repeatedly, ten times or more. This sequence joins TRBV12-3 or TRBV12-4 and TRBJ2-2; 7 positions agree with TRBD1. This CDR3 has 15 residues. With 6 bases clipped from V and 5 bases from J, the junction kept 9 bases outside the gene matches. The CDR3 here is CASSPDRALTGELFF. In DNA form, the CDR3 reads TGTGCCAGCAGCCCAGACAGGGCGTTAACCGGGGAGCTGTTTTTT.

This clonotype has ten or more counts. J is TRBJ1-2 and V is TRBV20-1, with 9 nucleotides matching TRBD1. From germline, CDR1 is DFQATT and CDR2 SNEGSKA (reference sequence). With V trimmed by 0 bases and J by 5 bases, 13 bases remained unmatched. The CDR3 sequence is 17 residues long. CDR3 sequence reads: CSARDPLANRGLYGYTF. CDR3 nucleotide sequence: TGCAGTGCTAGAGATCCCCTCGCCAACAGGGGGCTTTATGGCTACACCTTC.

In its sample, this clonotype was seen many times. CDR3 DNA: TGTGCCAGCAGCGTAGCAACAGGACTCTCCTCTGGCTACACCTTC. Amino acids: CASSVATGLSSGYTF. V usage is TRBV9 and J usage is TRBJ1-2; D might be TRBD1 (5 bases). Deletions cut 0 bases from V and 7 bases from J, with 16 bases between. The CDR3 is 15 amino acids. CDR1 and CDR2 from the germline V gene are SGDLS and YYNGEE.

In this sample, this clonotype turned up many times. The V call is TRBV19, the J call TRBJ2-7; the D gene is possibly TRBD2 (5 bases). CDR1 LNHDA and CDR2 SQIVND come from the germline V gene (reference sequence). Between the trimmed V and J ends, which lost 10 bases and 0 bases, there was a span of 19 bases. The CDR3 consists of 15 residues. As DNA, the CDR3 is TGTGCCACCCCTAACCCCGGACTGGGCTCCTACGAGCAGTACTTC. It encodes CATPNPGLGSYEQYF.

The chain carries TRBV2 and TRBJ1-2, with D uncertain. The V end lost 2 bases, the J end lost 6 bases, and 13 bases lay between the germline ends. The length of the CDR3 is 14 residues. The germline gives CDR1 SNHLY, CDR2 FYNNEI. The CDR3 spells CASSERGRSDGYTF. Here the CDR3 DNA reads TGTGCCAGCAGTGAACGGGGTAGATCGGATGGCTACACCTTC. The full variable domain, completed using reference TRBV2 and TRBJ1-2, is EPEVTQTPSHQVTQMGQEVILRCVPISNHLYFYWYRQILGQKVEFLVSFYNNEISEKSEIFDDQFSVERPDGSNFTLKIRSTKLEDSAMYFCASSERGRSDGYTFGSGTRLTVV.

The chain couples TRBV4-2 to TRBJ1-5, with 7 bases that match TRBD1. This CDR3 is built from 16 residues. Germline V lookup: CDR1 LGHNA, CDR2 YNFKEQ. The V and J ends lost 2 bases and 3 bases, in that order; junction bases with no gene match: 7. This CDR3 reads CASSQNYRGLNQPQHF. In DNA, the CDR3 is TGTGCCAGCAGCCAAAATTACAGGGGACTCAATCAGCCCCAGCATTTT.

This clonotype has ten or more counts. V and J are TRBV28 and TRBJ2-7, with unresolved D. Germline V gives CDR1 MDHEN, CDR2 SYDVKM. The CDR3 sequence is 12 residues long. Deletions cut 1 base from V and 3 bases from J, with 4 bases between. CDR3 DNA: TGTGCCAGCAGTTTATCCTACTACGAGCAGTACTTC. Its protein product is CASSLSYYEQYF.

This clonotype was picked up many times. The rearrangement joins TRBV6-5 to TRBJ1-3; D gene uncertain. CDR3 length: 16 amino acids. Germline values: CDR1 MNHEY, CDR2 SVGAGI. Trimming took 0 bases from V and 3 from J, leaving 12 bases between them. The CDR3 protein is CASSYSSGRNGNTIYF. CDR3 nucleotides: TGTGCCAGCAGTTACTCGAGTGGGAGGAATGGAAACACCATATATTTT.

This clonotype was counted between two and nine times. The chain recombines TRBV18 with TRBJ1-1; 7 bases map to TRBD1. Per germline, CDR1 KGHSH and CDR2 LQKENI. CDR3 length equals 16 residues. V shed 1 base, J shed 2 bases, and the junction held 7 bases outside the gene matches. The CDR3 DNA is TGTGCCAGCTCACCACGACAGGGTGGGAGAAACACTGAAGCTTTCTTT. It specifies CASSPRQGGRNTEAFF. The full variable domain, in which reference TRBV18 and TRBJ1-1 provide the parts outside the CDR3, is NAGVMQNPRHLVRRRGQEARLRCSPMKGHSHVYWYRQLPEEGLKFMVYLQKENIIDESGMPKERFSAEFPKEGPSILRIQQVVRGDSAAYFCASSPRQGGRNTEAFFGQGTRLTVV.

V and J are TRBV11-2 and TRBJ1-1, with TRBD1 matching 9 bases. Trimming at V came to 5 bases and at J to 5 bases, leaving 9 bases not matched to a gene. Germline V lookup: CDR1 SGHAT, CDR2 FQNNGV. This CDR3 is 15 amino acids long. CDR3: CASSRPGQGFTEAFF. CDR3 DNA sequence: TGTGCCAGCAGCCGTCCGGGACAGGGTTTTACTGAAGCTTTCTTT.

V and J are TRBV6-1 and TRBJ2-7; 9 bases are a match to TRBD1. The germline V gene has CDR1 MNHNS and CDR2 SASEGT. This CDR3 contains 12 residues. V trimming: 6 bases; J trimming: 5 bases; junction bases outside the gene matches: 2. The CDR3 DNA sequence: TGTGCCAGCAGCAGGACAGGGGACGAGCAGTACTTC. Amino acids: CASSRTGDEQYF.

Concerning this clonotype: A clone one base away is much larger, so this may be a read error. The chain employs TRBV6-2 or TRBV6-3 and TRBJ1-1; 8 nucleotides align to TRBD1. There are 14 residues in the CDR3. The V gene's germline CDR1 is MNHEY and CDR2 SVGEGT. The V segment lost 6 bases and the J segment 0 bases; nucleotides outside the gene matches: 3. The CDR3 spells CASSKTGVNTEAFF. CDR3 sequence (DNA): TGTGCCAGCAGCAAGACAGGGGTGAACACTGAAGCTTTCTTT.

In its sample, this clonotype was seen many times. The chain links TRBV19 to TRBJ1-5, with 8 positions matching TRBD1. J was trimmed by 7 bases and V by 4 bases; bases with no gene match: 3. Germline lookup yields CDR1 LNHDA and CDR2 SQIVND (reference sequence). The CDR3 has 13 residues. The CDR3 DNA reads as TGTGCCAGTAGTAGACAGGGGAGGCAGCCCCAGCATTTT. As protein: CASSRQGRQPQHF.

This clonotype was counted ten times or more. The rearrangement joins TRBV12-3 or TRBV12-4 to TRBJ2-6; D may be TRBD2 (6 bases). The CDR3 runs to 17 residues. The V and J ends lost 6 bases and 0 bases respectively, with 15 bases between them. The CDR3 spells CASRPRGSTSGANVLTF. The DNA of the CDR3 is TGTGCCAGCAGGCCGCGGGGCTCGACCTCTGGGGCCAACGTCCTGACTTTC.

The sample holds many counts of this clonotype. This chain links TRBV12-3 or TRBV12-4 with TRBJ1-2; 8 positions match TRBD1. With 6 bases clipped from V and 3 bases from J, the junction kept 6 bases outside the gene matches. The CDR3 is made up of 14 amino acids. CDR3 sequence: CASRQGGRDYGYTF. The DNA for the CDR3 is TGTGCCAGCAGACAGGGGGGTCGCGACTATGGCTACACCTTC.

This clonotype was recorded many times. The chain's CDR3 is CASRMGGDLLEQYF. The CDR3 DNA reads as TGTGCCAGCAGGATGGGGGGGGATTTGCTCGAGCAGTACTTC. V gene TRBV6-5 combines with J gene TRBJ2-7; 7 nucleotides agree with TRBD2. CDR3 length: 14 amino acids. V gave up 6 bases and J gave up 6 bases; unmatched junction bases: 11. Germline V lookup: CDR1 MNHEY, CDR2 SVGAGI.

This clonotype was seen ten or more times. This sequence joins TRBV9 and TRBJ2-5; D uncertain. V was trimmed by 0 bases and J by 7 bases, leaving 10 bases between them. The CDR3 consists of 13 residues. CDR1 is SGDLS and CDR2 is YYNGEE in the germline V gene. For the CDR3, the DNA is TGTGCCAGCAGCGTAGGTAGAGAACGGACCCAGTACTTC. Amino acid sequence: CASSVGRERTQYF.

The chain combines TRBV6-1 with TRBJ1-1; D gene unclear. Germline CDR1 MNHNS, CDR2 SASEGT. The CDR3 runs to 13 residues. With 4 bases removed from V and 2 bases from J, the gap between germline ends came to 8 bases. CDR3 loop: CASSVGENTEAFF. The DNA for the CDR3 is TGTGCCAGCAGTGTCGGGGAAAACACTGAAGCTTTCTTT.

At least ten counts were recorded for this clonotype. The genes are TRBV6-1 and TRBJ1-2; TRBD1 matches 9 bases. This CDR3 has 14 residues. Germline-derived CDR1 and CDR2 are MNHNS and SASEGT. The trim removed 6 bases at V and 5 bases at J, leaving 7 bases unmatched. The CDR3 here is CASRTGTGLYGYTF. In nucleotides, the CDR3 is TGTGCCAGCAGAACCGGGACAGGGCTTTATGGCTACACCTTC.